The 24 T cell receptor beta chains below all came from one sample that was sequenced in a study of CD8+ T cells in alopecia areata. Isolated RNA was reverse transcribed into cDNA used as the sequencing template. Only in-frame clones appear in the TCRdb table, and some are missing; sequencing was by immunoSEQ multiplex PCR. This table holds over 200,000 clones, about 53% found once. Source: CD4+ T cells sorted from blood, taken at week 0. These receptors were taken from a human donor with alopecia areata.

The V gene is TRBV2, the J gene TRBJ2-1; 10 nucleotides align to TRBD1. The J segment lost 2 bases and the V segment lost 6 bases, leaving 1 base of the junction unmatched. Germline V gene lookup returns CDR1 SNHLY and CDR2 FYNNEI. The CDR3 has 14 amino acids. The CDR3 loop is CASRGQGPYNEQFF. The CDR3, as DNA: TGTGCCAGCAGGGGACAGGGGCCCTACAATGAGCAGTTCTTC.

This sequence joins TRBV11-2 and TRBJ2-7; a possible D gene is TRBD1 (6 bases). This CDR3 is 14 amino acids long. The ends were cut back, 4 bases at V and 1 base at J, with 11 bases in the middle. CDR1 and CDR2 from the germline V gene are SGHAT and FQNNGV. The CDR3 reads CASSSPDSSYEQYF. The CDR3 region has the DNA TGTGCCAGCAGCTCACCGGACAGTTCCTACGAGCAGTACTTC. Full variable domain (remainder filled in from reference TRBV11-2 and TRBJ2-7): EAGVAQSPRYKIIEKRQSVAFWCNPISGHATLYWYQQILGQGPKLLIQFQNNGVVDDSQLPKDRFSAERLKGVDSTLKIQPAKLEDSAVYLCASSSPDSSYEQYFGPGTRLTVT.

The table lists this clone with a count of one. V gene TRBV25-1 combines with J gene TRBJ1-2; 8 bases align to TRBD1. Germline CDR1 is MGHDK and CDR2 is SYGVNS. The CDR3 has 15 residues. The J segment lost 6 bases and the V segment lost 4 bases, leaving 10 bases of the junction unmatched. CDR3 nucleotides: TGTGCCAGCAGTGCAACCGGGACAGGATACCATGGCTACACCTTC. It encodes CASSATGTGYHGYTF.

This clone was counted a few times. The V and J genes are TRBV29-1 and TRBJ2-1; D is perhaps TRBD2 (5 bases). V was trimmed by 6 bases and J by 0 bases, leaving 18 bases between them. The CDR3 covers 16 residues. The V gene's germline CDR1 is SQVTM and CDR2 ANQGSEA. The CDR3 loop is CSVGLNPGSSYNEQFF. CDR3 coding DNA: TGCAGCGTCGGCTTAAATCCGGGGAGCTCCTACAATGAGCAGTTCTTC.

The chain recombines TRBV6-5 with TRBJ2-7, with D uncertain. CDR1 is MNHEY and CDR2 is SVGAGI in the germline V gene. The CDR3 has 13 amino acids. The V end lost 2 bases, the J end lost 4 bases, and 9 bases lay between the germline ends. This CDR3 is CASSYRRAYEQYF. CDR3 DNA: TGTGCCAGCAGTTACCGTCGTGCATACGAGCAGTACTTC.

The J gene is TRBJ1-2, the V gene TRBV11-2; D is possibly TRBD1 (5 bases). CDR3 size: 12 residues. V was pared by 5 bases and J by 10 bases, with 14 bases between. Germline loops: CDR1 SGHAT, CDR2 FQNNGV. CDR3 DNA sequence: TGTGCCAGCAGCCCGGGACGGAGGCTCTACACCTTC. Translated, it gives CASSPGRRLYTF.

The rearrangement joins TRBV29-1 to TRBJ2-1, with a weak D call TRBD2 (6 bases). The CDR3 extends over 14 amino acids. Trimming took 2 bases from V and 6 from J, leaving 14 bases between them. The V gene's germline CDR1 is SQVTM and CDR2 ANQGSEA. CDR3: CSVERGVSGNEQFF. DNA for the CDR3: TGCAGCGTTGAAAGAGGCGTTAGCGGCAATGAGCAGTTCTTC.

The rearrangement joins TRBV6-5 to TRBJ1-5; D gene unclear. The CDR3 totals 14 residues. The germline CDR1 and CDR2 sequences are MNHEY and SVGAGI. V gave up 4 bases and J gave up 0 bases, with 7 bases separating them. CDR3 sequence reads: CASSSSDSNQPQHF. CDR3 coding DNA: TGTGCCAGCAGTTCATCGGATAGCAATCAGCCCCAGCATTTT.

A few counts support this clone. Other nucleotide sequences from this sample produce the same CDR3. V usage is TRBV29-1 and J usage is TRBJ1-1; D remains ambiguous. The germline CDR1 and CDR2 sequences are SQVTM and ANQGSEA. This CDR3 region has 13 residues. The V end lost 1 base, the J end lost 0 bases, and 6 bases lay between the germline ends. The chain's CDR3 is CSVEGVLNTEAFF. CDR3 in DNA: TGCAGCGTTGAAGGCGTTTTGAACACTGAAGCTTTCTTT.

The chain has TRBV5-1 and TRBJ2-1; D is ambiguous. V was shortened by 0 bases and J by 8 bases, with 6 bases between the two germline ends. CDR3 length: 12 amino acids. CDR1 and CDR2 (germline): SGHRS, YFSETQ. DNA for the CDR3: TGCGCCAGCAGCTTGGAGCGATATGAGCAGTTCTTC. Protein: CASSLERYEQFF.

This chain joins TRBV29-1 and TRBJ2-1; TRBD2 matches 10 bases. The ends lost 6 bases at V and 4 bases at J; junction bases unmatched: 9. This CDR3 comprises 15 residues. The germline V gene encodes CDR1 SQVTM and CDR2 ANQGSEA. CDR3 loop: CSVAGASGGYNEQFF. CDR3 nucleotide sequence: TGCAGCGTAGCAGGGGCTAGCGGGGGATACAATGAGCAGTTCTTC.

The V gene is TRBV5-6, the J gene TRBJ2-7, with 7 bases fitting TRBD1. The CDR3 loop spans 13 amino acids. J lost 3 bases, V lost 2 bases, and 2 bases had no gene match. Looked up from germline, CDR1 is SGHDT and CDR2 is YYEEEE. This CDR3 reads CASSFWTGYEQYF. The CDR3 nucleotides are TGTGCCAGCAGCTTCTGGACAGGCTACGAGCAGTACTTC.

This chain uses TRBV30 with TRBJ1-1, with unresolved D. CDR3 size: 12 residues. Between the trimmed V and J ends, which lost 4 bases and 2 bases, there was a span of 8 bases. Germline V gene lookup returns CDR1 GTSNPN and CDR2 SVGIG (reference sequence). The CDR3 is CAWTLGNTEAFF. The CDR3 nucleotides read TGTGCCTGGACACTAGGAAACACTGAAGCTTTCTTT.

This clone was observed a few times. The chain joins TRBV10-3 to TRBJ2-1; TRBD2 matches at 12 bases. V lost 0 bases, J lost 6 bases, and 3 bases stayed unmatched. The germline CDR1 and CDR2 sequences are ENHRY and SYGVKD. The CDR3 consists of 16 residues. The CDR3 loop is CAISESGLAGGNEQFF. CDR3 coding DNA: TGTGCCATCAGTGAGTCGGGACTAGCGGGTGGCAATGAGCAGTTCTTC.

The V call is TRBV9, the J call TRBJ1-6, with D possibly being TRBD1 (5 bases). Germline CDR1 is SGDLS and CDR2 is YYNGEE. This CDR3 comprises 14 residues. Trimming left V 3 bases short and J 9 bases short, with 13 bases between. As DNA, the CDR3 is TGTGCCAGCAGCGACCTTCCTGACAGTTCACCCCTCCACTTT. Its translation: CASSDLPDSSPLHF.

This chain joins TRBV7-9 and TRBJ2-7; D possibly matches TRBD1 or TRBD2 (5 bases each). The CDR3 consists of 14 residues. Germline assignment: CDR1 SEHNR and CDR2 FQNEAQ (reference sequence). V was cut by 1 base and J by 2 bases, with 9 bases left in between. The CDR3 sequence: CASSLGDGAYEQYF. In nucleotides, the CDR3 is TGTGCCAGCAGCTTAGGGGACGGAGCCTACGAGCAGTACTTC.

The genes are TRBV9 and TRBJ2-2, with D tentatively TRBD2 (5 bases). CDR3 length equals 17 residues. V lost 4 bases and J lost 1, with 17 bases in between. The germline V gene encodes CDR1 SGDLS and CDR2 YYNGEE. In DNA form, the CDR3 reads TGTGCCAGCAGCCCCGGGATGCTACGCCGGAACACCGGGGAGCTGTTTTTT. This codes for CASSPGMLRRNTGELFF.

This clone was counted only a few times. The chain links TRBV6-5 to TRBJ1-1; D possibly corresponds to TRBD1 (6 bases). The CDR3 sequence is 13 residues long. The germline V gene encodes CDR1 MNHEY and CDR2 SVGAGI. V shed 4 bases and J shed 0 bases, with 6 bases lying between them. CDR3 DNA: TGTGCCAGCAGTTCAGGGGTGAACACTGAAGCTTTCTTT. It encodes CASSSGVNTEAFF.

The V gene is TRBV29-1, the J gene TRBJ1-1; D is perhaps TRBD1 (6 bases). V was shortened by 2 bases and J by 1 base, with 17 bases between the two germline ends. The germline CDR1 and CDR2 sequences are SQVTM and ANQGSEA. The CDR3 spans 16 residues. CDR3 in amino acids: CSVEYGGRGKNTEAFF. In DNA, the CDR3 is TGCAGCGTTGAATACGGTGGCAGGGGAAAGAACACTGAAGCTTTCTTT.

J is TRBJ2-2 and V is TRBV18; D unclear. From germline, CDR1 is KGHSH and CDR2 LQKENI. The CDR3 has 14 amino acids. The V and J ends lost 2 bases and 6 bases respectively, with 10 bases between them. The CDR3 DNA reads TGTGCCAGCTCACCAGTGTCCTGGCCCGGGGAGCTGTTTTTT. Protein product: CASSPVSWPGELFF.

The chain combines TRBV6-1 with TRBJ1-2; D is uncertain. Trimming took off 6 bases at V and 0 bases at J, with 5 bases between the two ends. The CDR3 has 12 residues. Germline-derived CDR1 and CDR2 are MNHNS and SASEGT. The CDR3 DNA sequence: TGTGCCAGCAGCAATTCTAACTATGGCTACACCTTC. The encoded protein is CASSNSNYGYTF.

J is TRBJ1-2 and V is TRBV27; TRBD1 aligns across 9 bases. The CDR3 length is 13 residues. Per germline, CDR1 MNHEY and CDR2 SMNVEV (reference sequence). V shed 9 bases and J 5 bases; nucleotides not matched to a gene: 7. The CDR3 DNA follows: TGTGCCAGTAACCCGGGGACAGGGTATGGCTACACCTTC. Translating gives CASNPGTGYGYTF.

This clone showed up just a few times. The chain couples TRBV29-1 to TRBJ1-2, with 7 bases identical to TRBD1. Per germline, CDR1 SQVTM and CDR2 ANQGSEA. CDR3 length equals 11 residues. V shed 5 bases and J 7 bases; nucleotides not matched to a gene: 4. The CDR3, as DNA: TGCAGCGTTCGACAGGGTGGTGGCTACACCTTC. Translating it yields CSVRQGGGYTF. The variable domain in full, with the rest retrieved from reference TRBV29-1 and TRBJ1-2, is SAVISQKPSRDICQRGTSLTIQCQVDSQVTMMFWYRQQPGQSLTLIATANQGSEATYESGFVIDKFPISRPNLTFSTLTVSNMSPEDSSIYLCSVRQGGGYTFGSGTRLTVV.

V gene TRBV30 combines with J gene TRBJ2-7; 8 bases align to TRBD2. The CDR3 consists of 14 residues. The germline V gene has CDR1 GTSNPN and CDR2 SVGIG (reference sequence). The junction had 12 bases not matched to a gene; V was cut back by 2 bases and J by 9 bases. The CDR3 reads CAWSPGGSSFGQYF. The CDR3 DNA reads as TGTGCCTGGAGTCCGGGAGGGAGCTCTTTCGGGCAGTACTTC.